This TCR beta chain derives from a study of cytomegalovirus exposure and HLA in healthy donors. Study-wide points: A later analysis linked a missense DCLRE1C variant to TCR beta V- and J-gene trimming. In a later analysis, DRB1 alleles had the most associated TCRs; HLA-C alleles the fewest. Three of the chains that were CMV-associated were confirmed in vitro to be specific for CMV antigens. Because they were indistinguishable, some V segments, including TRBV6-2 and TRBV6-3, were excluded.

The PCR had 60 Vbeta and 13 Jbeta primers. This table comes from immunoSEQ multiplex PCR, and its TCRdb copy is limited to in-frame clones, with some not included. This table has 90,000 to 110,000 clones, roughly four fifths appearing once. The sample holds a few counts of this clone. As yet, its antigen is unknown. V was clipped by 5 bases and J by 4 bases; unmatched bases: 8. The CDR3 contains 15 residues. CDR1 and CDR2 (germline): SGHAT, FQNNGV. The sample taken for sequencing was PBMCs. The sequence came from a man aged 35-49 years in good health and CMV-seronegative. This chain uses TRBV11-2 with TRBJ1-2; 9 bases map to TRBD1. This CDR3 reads CASSPLQGAIYGYTF. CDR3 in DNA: TGTGCCAGCAGCCCCTTACAGGGGGCCATCTATGGCTACACCTTC.